This TCR beta chain comes out of a study of cytomegalovirus exposure and HLA in healthy donors. Study findings and constraints: The authors later linked a missense DCLRE1C variant to TCR beta V- and J-gene trimming. HLA allele associations emerged for roughly 17,000 TCR beta sequences in a later analysis, at 0.05 false discovery rate. There were a few CMV-associated chains whose specificity for CMV antigens was confirmed in vitro. The authors enumerated under 200 TCR beta chains as linked to cytomegalovirus.

Vbeta (60) and Jbeta (13) primers were used in the PCR. Generated by immunoSEQ multiplex PCR, the TCRdb table keeps only in-frame clones and is missing some. The table shows 75,000 to 100,000 clones, with roughly 74% occurring only once. Points on this clone: Its antigen is not identified.

Per germline, CDR1 MNHEY and CDR2 SVGAGI. The CDR3 extends over 13 amino acids. The J segment lost 10 bases and the V segment lost 5 bases, leaving 8 bases of the junction unmatched. The source is a female donor in good health and CMV-seropositive. Sequencing was done on a sample of PBMCs. The rearrangement joins TRBV6-5 to TRBJ2-1; 7 positions agree with TRBD1. The CDR3 bases are TGTGCCAGCAGTCAGGGACAGTCGTTGGAGCAGTTCTTC. Translating gives CASSQGQSLEQFF.